This is a list of T cell receptor beta chains from one sample in a study of T cells in Graves' hyperthyroidism and ophthalmopathy. TCRdb reprocessed the multiplex PCR reads with MiXCR, giving one entry per CDR3 protein. The data show roughly 630,000 distinct CDR3 sequences, with around 16% seen just once and around 7.8% held by the top ten. Sequenced input: blood. The receptors were sampled from a woman aged 25 to 45 with Graves' hyperthyroidism. The CDR3 runs from the conserved cysteine through the conserved F or W. Fields, in order: V gene, J gene, D gene, clone size, CDR3 protein, CDR3 DNA. D genes are given only for firm matches. The size field is filled for only some rows; it gives once, few, many or a size class.

TRBV19	TRBJ1-1	TRBD1	few	CASTMDRRPLNTEAFF	TGTGCCAGTACCATGGACAGGAGGCCTCTGAACACTGAAGCTTTCTTT
TRBV7-2	TRBJ2-7	TRBD2	many	CASSLARASGLNSYEQYF	TGTGCCAGCAGCTTAGCTAGGGCTAGCGGGTTGAACTCCTACGAGCAGTACTTC
TRBV2	TRBJ2-7	-	few	CASKAGAYEQYF	TGTGCCAGCAAGGCAGGGGCCTACGAGCAGTACTTC
TRBV4-2	TRBJ2-4	TRBD2	-	CASSPGLVPNIQYF	TGTGCCAGCAGCCCGGGACTAGTCCCCAACATTCAGTACTTC
TRBV12-3/TRBV12-4	TRBJ2-1	TRBD2	many	CASSWTSGFNNEQFF	TGTGCCAGCAGTTGGACTAGCGGGTTTAACAATGAGCAGTTCTTC
TRBV10-3	TRBJ2-7	-	-	CAISGDPNEQYF	TGTGCCATCAGTGGGGACCCCAACGAGCAGTACTTC
TRBV29-1	TRBJ2-4	-	few	CSVEWSGIWGNIQYF	TGCAGCGTTGAATGGTCAGGGATCTGGGGGAACATTCAGTACTTC
TRBV3-1	TRBJ1-2	TRBD1	-	CASSQDRDRAGYTF	TGTGCCAGCAGCCAAGATAGGGACAGGGCTGGCTACACCTTC
TRBV18	TRBJ2-7	TRBD1	many	CASSPQGQHYEQYF	TGTGCCAGCTCACCCCAGGGACAGCACTACGAGCAGTACTTC
TRBV11-1	TRBJ2-7	TRBD2	many	CASSFRTSGYEQYF	TGTGCCAGCAGCTTCCGCACTAGCGGCTACGAGCAGTACTTC
TRBV7-9	TRBJ2-1	-	few	CASTQLGLRGEQFF	TGTGCCAGCACCCAACTCGGGCTAAGGGGTGAGCAGTTCTTC
TRBV27	TRBJ2-7	-	-	CASSLLAGQSEQYF	TGTGCCAGCAGTTTATTGGCAGGGCAGAGCGAGCAGTACTTC
TRBV12-3/TRBV12-4	TRBJ2-5	-	many	CASINQGNQETQYF	TGTGCCAGCATAAATCAGGGGAACCAAGAGACCCAGTACTTC
TRBV2	TRBJ1-5	TRBD1	-	CASSERTGGGPQHF	TGTGCCAGCAGTGAACGGACAGGGGGGGGGCCCCAGCATTTT
TRBV12-3/TRBV12-4	TRBJ1-1	-	many	CASSSEAGVMNTEAFF	TGTGCCAGCAGTTCGGAGGCAGGGGTTATGAACACTGAAGCTTTCTTT
TRBV20-1	TRBJ2-2	-	-	CSARDPSIRGELFF	TGCAGTGCTAGAGATCCGTCCATAAGGGGGGAGCTGTTTTTT
TRBV20-1	TRBJ2-2	-	-	CSARPPVPPPRAGELFF	TGCAGTGCTAGACCCCCGGTTCCCCCCCCACGGGCCGGGGAGCTGTTTTTT
TRBV24-1	TRBJ1-1	-	-	CANKGGWNTEAFF	TGTGCCAACAAGGGGGGTTGGAACACTGAAGCTTTCTTT
TRBV11-2	TRBJ2-5	-	-	CASSLDPGRGETQYF	TGTGCCAGCAGCTTAGACCCCGGCAGGGGTGAGACCCAGTACTTC
TRBV27	TRBJ1-1	-	few	CASSFSPSAEAFF	TGTGCCAGCAGTTTCAGTCCGTCCGCTGAAGCTTTCTTT
TRBV3-1	TRBJ2-4	-	many	CASSQDSAGSIQYF	TGTGCCAGCAGCCAAGATAGCGCAGGGAGCATTCAGTACTTC
TRBV7-8	TRBJ1-3	-	many	CASSLAGQNSGNTIYF	TGTGCCAGCAGCTTAGCGGGCCAGAACTCTGGAAACACCATATATTTT
TRBV7-6	TRBJ2-1	-	few	CASSLGGINSGYNEQFF	TGTGCCAGCAGCTTAGGGGGGATTAACTCGGGGTACAATGAGCAGTTCTTC
TRBV5-6	TRBJ2-5	TRBD2	once	CASSLEASGSFETQYF	TGTGCCAGCAGCTTGGAGGCTAGCGGGAGTTTCGAGACCCAGTACTTC
TRBV7-9	TRBJ1-5	-	-	CASSQDGRNQPQHF	TGTGCCAGCAGCCAGGACGGGCGAAATCAGCCCCAGCATTTT
TRBV6-4	TRBJ2-7	-	-	CARRDRLFQSEQYF	TGTGCCAGGCGTGACAGACTCTTCCAGAGTGAGCAGTACTTC